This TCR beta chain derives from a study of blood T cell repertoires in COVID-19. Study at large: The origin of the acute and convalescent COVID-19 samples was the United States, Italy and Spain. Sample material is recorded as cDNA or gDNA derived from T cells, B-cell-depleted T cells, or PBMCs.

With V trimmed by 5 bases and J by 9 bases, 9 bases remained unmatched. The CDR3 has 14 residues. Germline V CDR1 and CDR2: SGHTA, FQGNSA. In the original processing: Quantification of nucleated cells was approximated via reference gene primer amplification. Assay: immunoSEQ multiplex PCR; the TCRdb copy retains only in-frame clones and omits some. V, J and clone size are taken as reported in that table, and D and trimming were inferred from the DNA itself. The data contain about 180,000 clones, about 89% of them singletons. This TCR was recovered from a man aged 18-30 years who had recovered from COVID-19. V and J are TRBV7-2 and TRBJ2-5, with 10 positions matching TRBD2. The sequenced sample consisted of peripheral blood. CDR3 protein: CASSPLAGEAAQYF. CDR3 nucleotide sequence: TGTGCCAGCAGCCCTCTAGCGGGAGAGGCGGCCCAGTACTTC.